Each of the 16 T cell receptor beta chains below was sequenced from the same sample in a study of Graves' ophthalmopathy and Graves' hyperthyroidism. From RNA, the CDR3 regions of TCR beta chains were amplified and sequenced. HTBI primers were employed in first-round RT-PCR, then a second-round multiplex PCR followed. TCRdb analysed the multiplex PCR reads with MiXCR anew, one entry per CDR3 protein. Among about 1.1 million distinct CDR3 sequences listed, 35% to 40% were seen once. Sequencing was done on a sample of peripheral blood or thyroid tissue (not recorded which). These TCRs come from an adult man with Graves' hyperthyroidism.

This clonotype was picked up a small number of times. CDR3 sequence reads: CASSGGQGMYNSPLHF. The CDR3 bases are TGTGCCAGCAGCGGCGGACAGGGGATGTATAATTCACCCCTCCACTTT. The chain carries TRBV5-8 and TRBJ1-6, with 9 bases aligning to TRBD1. CDR3 length equals 16 residues. The V segment lost 4 bases and the J segment 4 bases; nucleotides outside the gene matches: 6. Germline loops: CDR1 SGHTS, CDR2 YDEGEE. Looking up the rest from reference TRBV5-8 and TRBJ1-6 gives the full variable domain: EAGVTQSPTHLIKTRGQQATLRCSPISGHTSVYWYQQALGLGLQFLLWYDEGEERNRGNFPPRFSGRQFPNYSSELNVNALELEDSALYLCASSGGQGMYNSPLHFGNGTRLTVT.

The chain has TRBV15 and TRBJ2-5; 9 positions match TRBD1. Trimming cost V 0 bases and J 3 bases; bases outside gene matches: 8. Germline V gene data show CDR1 as LNHNV and CDR2 as YYDKDF (reference sequence). This CDR3 is 17 amino acids long. CDR3 residues: CATSRDEEDRGEETQYF. CDR3 DNA sequence: TGTGCCACCAGCAGAGATGAGGAGGACAGGGGCGAAGAGACCCAGTACTTC.

This clonotype was observed at least ten times. The chain combines TRBV20-1 with TRBJ2-7, with D unresolved. Germline CDR1 is DFQATT and CDR2 is SNEGSKA (reference sequence). V was cut by 4 bases and J by 4 bases, with 5 bases left in between. The CDR3 has 10 amino acids. The CDR3, as DNA: TGCAGTGCTAAAGGATACGAGCAGTACTTC. Translating gives CSAKGYEQYF.

There are many counts of this clonotype. The chain is built from TRBV7-6 and TRBJ1-5; no definite D call. Germline lookup yields CDR1 SGHVS and CDR2 FNYEAQ. The V end lost 5 bases, the J end lost 4 bases, and 12 bases lay between the germline ends. The CDR3 runs 14 residues. This CDR3 reads CASSLTGPNQPQHF. The CDR3 nucleotides are TGTGCCAGCAGCCTTACCGGACCTAATCAGCCCCAGCATTTT.

In its sample, this clonotype was seen once. The chain carries TRBV10-2 and TRBJ2-7; 13 bases line up with TRBD2. This CDR3 has 17 amino acids. The V segment lost 4 bases and the J segment 1 base; nucleotides outside the gene matches: 7. The germline gives CDR1 WSHSY, CDR2 SAAADI. The CDR3 DNA follows: TGCGCCAGCAGTGCTAGCGGACTAGCGGGAGTGTCCTACGAGCAGTACTTC. Amino acids: CASSASGLAGVSYEQYF.

This clonotype has a count of ten or more. The V call is TRBV29-1, the J call TRBJ2-7; D is unresolved. Deletions cut 2 bases from V and 3 bases from J, with 23 bases between. The CDR3 runs 17 residues. The germline V gene encodes CDR1 SQVTM and CDR2 ANQGSEA. The CDR3 reads CSVELPDLGAKGYEQYF. CDR3 DNA sequence: TGCAGCGTTGAACTCCCGGACCTTGGAGCGAAGGGCTACGAGCAGTACTTC.

The chain carries TRBV20-1 and TRBJ1-3; 7 bases line up with TRBD1. Trimming at V came to 6 bases and at J to 3 bases, leaving 5 bases not matched to a gene. The germline gives CDR1 DFQATT, CDR2 SNEGSKA (reference sequence). This CDR3 contains 13 residues. The CDR3 sequence is CSASYRGGNTIYF. CDR3 bases: TGCAGTGCCAGTTACAGGGGTGGAAACACCATATATTTT.

This clonotype came up many times. V gene TRBV10-2 combines with J gene TRBJ1-1; D might be TRBD1 (6 bases). CDR1 and CDR2 from the germline V gene are WSHSY and SAAADI. V lost 4 bases and J lost 1, with 13 bases in between. The CDR3 consists of 15 residues. The CDR3 nucleotides read TGCGCCAGCAGTGGGGGCCGGGACACGAACACTGAAGCTTTCTTT. It translates to CASSGGRDTNTEAFF.

A word on this clonotype: The CDR3 end shows no conserved phenylalanine or tryptophan, and so a read error is likely. The V and J genes are TRBV20-1 and TRBJ1-6, with D possibly being TRBD1 (6 bases). CDR3 length: 18 residues. Germline CDR1 reads DFQATT; CDR2 reads SNEGSKA (reference sequence). Trimming left V 4 bases short and J 0 bases short, with 19 bases between. This CDR3 is CSAMGWTAQNSYNSPLHL. CDR3 DNA: TGCAGTGCTATGGGATGGACAGCTCAAAACTCCTATAATTCACCCCTCCACCTT.

This clonotype was recorded at least ten times. This sequence joins TRBV2 and TRBJ1-6; a weak D match, TRBD1 (6 bases). The V gene's germline CDR1 is SNHLY and CDR2 FYNNEI. The CDR3 is 14 residues long. With 2 bases removed from V and 12 bases from J, the gap between germline ends came to 14 bases. CDR3 in amino acids: CASSESGAFRPLHF. In nucleotides, the CDR3 is TGTGCCAGCAGTGAATCGGGGGCCTTTAGACCCCTCCACTTT. Full variable domain (remainder filled in from reference TRBV2 and TRBJ1-6): EPEVTQTPSHQVTQMGQEVILRCVPISNHLYFYWYRQILGQKVEFLVSFYNNEISEKSEIFDDQFSVERPDGSNFTLKIRSTKLEDSAMYFCASSESGAFRPLHFGNGTRLTVT.

V usage is TRBV19 and J usage is TRBJ1-6; 9 nucleotides agree with TRBD1. Per germline, CDR1 LNHDA and CDR2 SQIVND (reference sequence). CDR3 length equals 14 residues. J gave up 7 bases and V 8 bases, and 6 bases lay outside the gene matches. The CDR3 DNA is TGTGCCAGTGAACCGGGACAGGGAAATTCACCCCTCCACTTT. Its protein is CASEPGQGNSPLHF.

The V call is TRBV20-1, the J call TRBJ1-5; D ambiguous. Germline-derived CDR1 and CDR2 are DFQATT and SNEGSKA (reference sequence). This CDR3 has 12 amino acids. V was pared by 1 base and J by 7 bases, with 8 bases between. The DNA of the CDR3 is TGCAGTGCTAGAGGGACGGGGCAGCCCCAGCATTTT. Amino acid sequence: CSARGTGQPQHF.

J is TRBJ2-7 and V is TRBV29-1; TRBD1 matches 10 bases. Germline V gene data show CDR1 as SQVTM and CDR2 as ANQGSEA. With 8 bases clipped from V and 1 base from J, the junction kept 5 bases outside the gene matches. The CDR3 sequence is 13 residues long. DNA for the CDR3: TGCAGCATCGACAGGGGGCCGTCCTACGAGCAGTACTTC. Its translation is CSIDRGPSYEQYF.

This clonotype was counted many times. V gene TRBV7-2 combines with J gene TRBJ1-3; 9 bases fit TRBD1. CDR3 length: 17 residues. The ends lost 1 base at V and 1 base at J; junction bases unmatched: 5. From germline, CDR1 is SGHTA and CDR2 FQGNSA. CDR3 bases: TGTGCCAGCAGCTTAGATGGGACAGGGAGGTCTGGAAACACCATATATTTT. Translating gives CASSLDGTGRSGNTIYF.

The rearrangement joins TRBV7-9 to TRBJ1-1, with unresolved D. From germline, CDR1 is SEHNR and CDR2 FQNEAQ (reference sequence). The V end lost 5 bases, the J end lost 1 base, and 11 bases lay between the germline ends. This CDR3 is built from 14 residues. In DNA form, the CDR3 reads TGTGCCAGCAGCACGTGGGGAGGGAACACTGAAGCTTTCTTT. Protein: CASSTWGGNTEAFF.

The chain links TRBV19 to TRBJ2-7; 9 bases fit TRBD1. This CDR3 spans 15 amino acids. V lost 5 bases to trimming and J lost 7 bases; unmatched junction nucleotides: 12. Germline CDR1 LNHDA, CDR2 SQIVND (reference sequence). CDR3 nucleotide sequence: TGTGCCAGTAGTCCCCGGACAGGGGCCTTTTTTGAGCAGTACTTC. Translating it yields CASSPRTGAFFEQYF.